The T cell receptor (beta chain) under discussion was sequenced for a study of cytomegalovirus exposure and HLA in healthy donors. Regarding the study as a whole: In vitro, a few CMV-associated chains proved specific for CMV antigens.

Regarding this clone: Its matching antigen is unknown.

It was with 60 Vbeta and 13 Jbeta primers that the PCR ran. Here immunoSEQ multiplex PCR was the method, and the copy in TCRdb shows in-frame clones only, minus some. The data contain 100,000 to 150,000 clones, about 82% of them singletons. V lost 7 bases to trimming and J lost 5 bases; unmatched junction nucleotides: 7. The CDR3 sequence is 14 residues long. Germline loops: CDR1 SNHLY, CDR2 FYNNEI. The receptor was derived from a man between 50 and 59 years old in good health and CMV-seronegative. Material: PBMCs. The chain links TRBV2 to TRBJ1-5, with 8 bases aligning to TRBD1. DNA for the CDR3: TGTGCCAGCAACGCCAGGGGGCCTGATCAGCCCCAGCATTTT. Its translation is CASNARGPDQPQHF.